The clone carrying this T cell receptor beta chain was seen repeatedly, ten times or more. Unmatched junction bases numbered 9, after V lost 3 bases and J lost 6 bases. The CDR3 length is 15 residues. From germline, CDR1 is DFQATT and CDR2 SNEGSKA (reference sequence). The library was built from about 400 ng RNA with molecular barcoded adaptors for alpha/delta and beta/gamma chains. TCRdb processed the reads anew with MiXCR; each CDR3 protein has one entry. The table shows about 40,000 distinct CDR3 sequences, with around 13% occurring only once. The data stem from a study of read filtering for tumor transcriptome and immune sequencing. The overall study: The cohort had around 18 men and approximately 14 women aged about 45 to 80, mean approximately 66 years. IR-seq gave about 3.5 to 11 million TCR reads per sample; RNA-seq gave about 80 to 1,400.

This receptor was identified in a donor at least 40 years old with multiple myeloma. The chain recombines TRBV20-1 with TRBJ2-3; 10 bases fit TRBD2. Input material: a population of CD138-negative cells sorted from bone marrow. DNA for the CDR3: TGCAGTGCTAGTACGTACCTAGCGGGAGTCGATACGCAGTATTTT. This codes for CSASTYLAGVDTQYF.